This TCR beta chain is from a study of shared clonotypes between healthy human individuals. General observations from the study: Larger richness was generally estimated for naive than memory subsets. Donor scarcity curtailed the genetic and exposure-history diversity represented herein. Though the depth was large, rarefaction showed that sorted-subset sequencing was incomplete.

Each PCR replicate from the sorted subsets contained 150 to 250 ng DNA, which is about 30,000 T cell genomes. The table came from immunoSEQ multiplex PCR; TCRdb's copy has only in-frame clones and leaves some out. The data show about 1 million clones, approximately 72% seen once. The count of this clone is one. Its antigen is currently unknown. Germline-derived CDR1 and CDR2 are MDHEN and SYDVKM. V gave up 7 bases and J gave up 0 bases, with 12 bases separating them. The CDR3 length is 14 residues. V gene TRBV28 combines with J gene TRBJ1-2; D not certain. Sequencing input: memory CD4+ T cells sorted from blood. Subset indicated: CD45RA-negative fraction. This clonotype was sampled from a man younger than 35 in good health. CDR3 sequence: CASISGSTNYGYTF. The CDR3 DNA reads TGTGCCAGCATATCCGGCTCTACTAACTATGGCTACACCTTC.